The present T cell receptor beta chain was sequenced within a study of a mutant IDH1 vaccine in newly diagnosed glioma. For the study at large: Before enrollment, patients got radiotherapy alone, temozolomide alone, or mostly the combination.

The CDR3 consists of 16 residues. Germline CDR1 SGHNT, CDR2 YYREEE (reference sequence). Between the trimmed V and J ends, which lost 1 base and 3 bases, there was a span of 13 bases. Time point noted: baseline, week 1 (first vaccination visit). Described treatment: pre-vaccination baseline after standard-of-care therapy. Newly diagnosed WHO grade 3 or 4 IDH1-mutant, ATRX-lost astrocytomas were identified in the donors. As concerns this clone: Its antigen is not known.

Here immunoSEQ multiplex PCR was the method, and the copy in TCRdb shows in-frame clones only, minus some. Counted here are approximately 100,000 clones, around 90% occurring once; the ten biggest clones make up roughly 0.54%. The study's findings and limits: Pseudoprogression seemed unlinked to shifts in top peripheral T cell clonotypes. Among patients, nearly 95% showed immune responses induced by the vaccine.

The sequencing here drew on PBMCs, taken from a glioma patient treated with radiotherapy, temozolomide or both. The chain carries TRBV5-4 and TRBJ2-2, with D perhaps matching TRBD2 (5 bases). This clonotype originated in a woman between 50 and 59 years old with glioma. The CDR3 nucleotides are TGTGCCAGCAGCTTGAAAGGCTTGAGGGACACCGGGGAGCTGTTTTTT. It encodes CASSLKGLRDTGELFF.